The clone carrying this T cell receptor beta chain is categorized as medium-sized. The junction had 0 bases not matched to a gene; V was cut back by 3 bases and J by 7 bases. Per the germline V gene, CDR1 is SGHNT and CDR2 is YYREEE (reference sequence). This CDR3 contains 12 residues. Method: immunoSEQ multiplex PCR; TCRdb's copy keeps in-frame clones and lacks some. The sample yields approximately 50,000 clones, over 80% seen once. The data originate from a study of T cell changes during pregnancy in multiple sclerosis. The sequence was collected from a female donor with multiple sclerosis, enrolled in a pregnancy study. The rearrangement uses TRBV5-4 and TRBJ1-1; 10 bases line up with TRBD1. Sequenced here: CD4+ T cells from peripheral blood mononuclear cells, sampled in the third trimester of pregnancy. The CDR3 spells CASSWDRGEAFF. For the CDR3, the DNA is TGTGCCAGCAGCTGGGACAGGGGTGAAGCTTTCTTT.